This is a list of T cell receptor beta chains from one sample in a study of blood T cell repertoires in COVID-19. Measured with immunoSEQ multiplex PCR; TCRdb has only the in-frame clones, and not every one. This table holds approximately 290,000 clones, around 82% found once. The sample comprised peripheral blood. The receptor set was obtained from a human donor with COVID-19, enrolled during active disease. The donor label of this sample is uncertain. Both conserved end residues are part of each CDR3. Each record gives: D gene, V gene, J gene, CDR3 protein. The D gene is left open where the match is weak.

D gene: NA; V gene: TRBV6-5; J gene: TRBJ1-4; CDR3 protein: CASTSMGGSNEKLFF
D gene: NA; V gene: TRBV9; J gene: TRBJ1-3; CDR3 protein: CASSVASGNTIYF
D gene: TRBD1; V gene: TRBV2; J gene: TRBJ1-4; CDR3 protein: CASKLDRGPEKLFF
D gene: NA; V gene: TRBV2; J gene: TRBJ2-1; CDR3 protein: CASSRDTQGNEQFF
D gene: NA; V gene: TRBV30; J gene: TRBJ1-2; CDR3 protein: CAWTPGNYGYTF
D gene: NA; V gene: TRBV28; J gene: TRBJ2-4; CDR3 protein: CASSSMGLAKNIQYF
D gene: NA; V gene: TRBV2; J gene: TRBJ1-6; CDR3 protein: CASTVASSYNSPLHF
D gene: NA; V gene: TRBV5-5; J gene: TRBJ1-5; CDR3 protein: CASSLTGNQPQHF
D gene: TRBD2; V gene: TRBV28; J gene: TRBJ2-3; CDR3 protein: CASSPELADDTDTQYF
D gene: TRBD1; V gene: TRBV11-2; J gene: TRBJ2-3; CDR3 protein: CASSSYQGARGHTDTQYF
D gene: NA; V gene: TRBV11-1; J gene: TRBJ2-5; CDR3 protein: CASSLGLVSWGETQYF
D gene: NA; V gene: TRBV30; J gene: TRBJ1-5; CDR3 protein: CAWTRGSNQPQHF
D gene: TRBD1; V gene: TRBV7-9; J gene: TRBJ1-1; CDR3 protein: CASSIGQGHTEAFF
D gene: NA; V gene: TRBV6-5; J gene: TRBJ1-1; CDR3 protein: CASSPWEGGIQAFF